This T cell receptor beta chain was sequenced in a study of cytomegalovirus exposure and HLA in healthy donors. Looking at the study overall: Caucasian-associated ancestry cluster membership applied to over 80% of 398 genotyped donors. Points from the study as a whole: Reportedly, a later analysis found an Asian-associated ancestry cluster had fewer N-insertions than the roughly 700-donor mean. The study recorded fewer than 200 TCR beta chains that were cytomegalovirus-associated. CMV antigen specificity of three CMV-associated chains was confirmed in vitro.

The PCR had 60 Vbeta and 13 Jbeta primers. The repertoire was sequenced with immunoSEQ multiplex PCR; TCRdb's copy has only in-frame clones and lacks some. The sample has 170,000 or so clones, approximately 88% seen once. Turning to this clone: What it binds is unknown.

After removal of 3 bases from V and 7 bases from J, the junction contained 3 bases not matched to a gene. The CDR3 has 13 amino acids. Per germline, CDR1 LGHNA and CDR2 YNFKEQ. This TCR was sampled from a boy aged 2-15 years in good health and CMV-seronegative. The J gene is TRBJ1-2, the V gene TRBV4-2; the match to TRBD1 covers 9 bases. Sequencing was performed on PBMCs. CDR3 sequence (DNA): TGTGCCAGCAGCCACGAGGACAGGGGTGGCTACACCTTC. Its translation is CASSHEDRGGYTF.